Presented here are 30 T cell receptor beta chains from one specimen sequenced in a study of T cells in Graves' hyperthyroidism and ophthalmopathy. Template material for amplifying TCR beta CDR3 regions consisted of RNA transcripts. The TCR CDR3 was amplified in a first-round RT-PCR using the HTBI primer set. Each CDR3 protein is one row after TCRdb ran MiXCR on the multiplex PCR reads. The repertoire includes roughly 170,000 distinct CDR3 sequences, about 17% of them detected once, and roughly 30% sits in the top ten. The source material was blood. The receptors shown here come from a woman in her fifties or sixties with Graves' hyperthyroidism.

This clonotype was seen many times. The chain carries TRBV9 and TRBJ2-3; D is perhaps TRBD1 (6 bases). The CDR3 runs to 15 residues. The V end was cut by 2 bases, the J end by 2 bases, with 12 bases between. Germline CDR1 is SGDLS and CDR2 is YYNGEE. The CDR3 DNA sequence: TGTGCCAGCAGCGTCCTCAGGGGATCCACAGATACGCAGTATTTT. As protein: CASSVLRGSTDTQYF.

The rearrangement joins TRBV6-1 to TRBJ1-2, with D maybe TRBD1 (5 bases). V was shortened by 7 bases and J by 8 bases, with 17 bases between the two germline ends. In germline, CDR1 is MNHNS, CDR2 SASEGT. The CDR3 runs to 13 residues. The CDR3 DNA reads TGTGCCAGCACCCCGACCAGTCAGGGAGGCTACACCTTC. This encodes CASTPTSQGGYTF.

This clonotype was counted many times. The chain joins TRBV20-1 to TRBJ2-1; no reliable D call. Germline V gene data show CDR1 as DFQATT and CDR2 as SNEGSKA (reference sequence). V lost 3 bases and J 4 bases, leaving 13 bases between the germline ends. The CDR3 loop spans 14 amino acids. The CDR3 nucleotides read TGCAGTGCTAGCGGCCCCAGAGAGTACAATGAGCAGTTCTTC. Amino acid sequence: CSASGPREYNEQFF.

The chain uses TRBV7-2 and TRBJ2-3, with 11 bases aligning to TRBD2. The length of the CDR3 is 16 residues. V dropped 5 bases and J dropped 2; count of bases not matched to a gene: 6. Germline assignment: CDR1 SGHTA and CDR2 FQGNSA. CDR3 nucleotide sequence: TGTGCCAGCAGCCCCTTAGCGGGGGGGGTCACAGATACGCAGTATTTT. Translation gives CASSPLAGGVTDTQYF.

This clonotype has only a few counts. Being one base from a much bigger clone, this may be a read error. V and J are TRBV20-1 and TRBJ1-4; D unresolved. The CDR3 contains 13 residues. Trimming shortened V by 3 bases and J by 7 bases, and 12 bases separated the two germline ends. Germline V CDR1 and CDR2: DFQATT, SNEGSKA (reference sequence). CDR3 loop: CSARKLGREKLFF. DNA of the CDR3: TGCAGTGCTAGGAAGCTAGGGCGTGAAAAACTGTTTTTT.

This clonotype occurred many times. The gene calls are TRBV29-1 and TRBJ2-2; D is ambiguous. The CDR3 covers 14 residues. Germline V gives CDR1 SQVTM, CDR2 ANQGSEA. Trimming shortened V by 4 bases and J by 0 bases, and 9 bases separated the two germline ends. The CDR3 spells CSVGKDANTGELFF. The CDR3 bases are TGCAGCGTTGGGAAGGACGCGAACACCGGGGAGCTGTTTTTT.

Many counts were recorded for this clonotype. J is TRBJ1-4 and V is TRBV20-1, with D hard to call. Deletions cut 6 bases from V and 8 bases from J, with 10 bases between. Germline V gene sequence: CDR1 DFQATT, CDR2 SNEGSKA (reference sequence). There are 11 residues in the CDR3. CDR3 residues: CSANREEKLFF. In nucleotides, the CDR3 is TGCAGTGCAAACCGCGAGGAAAAACTGTTTTTT.

V and J are TRBV15 and TRBJ1-2, with D uncertain. This CDR3 is built from 15 residues. CDR1 and CDR2 from the germline V gene are LNHNV and YYDKDF (reference sequence). V lost 6 bases, J lost 3 bases, and 17 bases lay in between. The CDR3 protein is CATSLGLEADYGYTF. The CDR3, as DNA: TGTGCCACCAGTTTAGGACTGGAAGCGGACTATGGCTACACCTTC.

This clonotype was recorded at least ten times. The V gene is TRBV10-3, the J gene TRBJ2-2; D may be TRBD2 (6 bases). CDR1 ENHRY and CDR2 SYGVKD come from the germline V gene. This CDR3 contains 14 residues. With 8 bases removed from V and 2 bases from J, the gap between germline ends came to 12 bases. The CDR3 is CAIATAGNTGELFF. CDR3 nucleotides: TGTGCCATCGCCACAGCGGGCAACACCGGGGAGCTGTTTTTT.

In this sample, this clonotype turned up many times. CDR3 nucleotides: TGTGCCAGCAGCGATGGGACAGGGGGCCTCAATCAGCCCCAGCATTTT. Translated: CASSDGTGGLNQPQHF. The V call is TRBV6-1, the J call TRBJ1-5, with TRBD1 matching 12 bases. From germline, CDR1 is MNHNS and CDR2 SASEGT. This CDR3 spans 16 amino acids. V was pared by 6 bases and J by 3 bases, with 6 bases of the junction left unmatched.

This clonotype has ten or more counts. The chain carries TRBV12-3 or TRBV12-4 and TRBJ2-2, with 8 bases lining up with TRBD1. The CDR3 runs to 14 residues. V dropped 5 bases and J dropped 5; count of bases not matched to a gene: 4. The CDR3 protein is CASSPGGRTGELFF. The DNA for the CDR3 is TGTGCCAGCAGTCCAGGGGGCCGGACCGGGGAGCTGTTTTTT.

The sample holds a few counts of this clonotype. This chain joins TRBV7-9 and TRBJ2-3, with TRBD2 identical over 10 bases. V gave up 5 bases and J gave up 1 base; unmatched junction bases: 3. CDR3 length: 15 residues. Germline-derived CDR1 and CDR2 are SEHNR and FQNEAQ (reference sequence). CDR3 sequence reads: CASSDLAGGTDTQYF. The CDR3 DNA follows: TGTGCCAGCAGCGACCTAGCGGGGGGCACAGATACGCAGTATTTT.

This clonotype was seen ten or more times. The V call is TRBV7-9, the J call TRBJ2-5; no clear D. Germline V gives CDR1 SEHNR, CDR2 FQNEAQ (reference sequence). The CDR3 covers 14 residues. The V gene lost 6 bases and the J gene lost 3 bases, with 14 bases spanning the gap. The CDR3 here is CASSSSRAEETQYF. DNA of the CDR3: TGTGCCAGCAGTTCATCCCGGGCGGAAGAGACCCAGTACTTC.

This clonotype was picked up many times. V usage is TRBV20-1 and J usage is TRBJ1-2; maybe TRBD1 (5 bases). CDR1 DFQATT and CDR2 SNEGSKA come from the germline V gene (reference sequence). The CDR3 is 13 residues long. The V gene lost 0 bases and the J gene lost 8 bases, with 13 bases spanning the gap. The CDR3 coding sequence is TGCAGTGCTAGAGATGGGGGTCCCGGGGGCTACACCTTC. Protein: CSARDGGPGGYTF.

This clonotype was observed at least ten times. The CDR3 loop reads CASSLNRPTSNYGYTF. The CDR3 DNA reads TGTGCCAGCAGCTTAAACAGGCCGACCTCTAACTATGGCTACACCTTC. The V gene is TRBV11-2, the J gene TRBJ1-2; tentative D call: TRBD1 (5 bases). Trimming stripped 2 bases from V and 0 bases from J, with 13 bases between. Germline V gene lookup returns CDR1 SGHAT and CDR2 FQNNGV. The CDR3 contains 16 residues.

This clonotype was seen many times. This sequence joins TRBV5-1 and TRBJ2-3; 11 nucleotides agree with TRBD2. This CDR3 has 16 residues. Germline CDR1 and CDR2: SGHRS and YFSETQ. With 2 bases clipped from V and 2 bases from J, the junction kept 4 bases outside the gene matches. CDR3 bases: TGCGCCAGCAGCTTAACTAGCGGGGGTCTCACAGATACGCAGTATTTT. Translated, it gives CASSLTSGGLTDTQYF.

This clonotype was found many times. The chain recombines TRBV24-1 with TRBJ1-1; TRBD1 matches at 10 bases. Germline V CDR1 and CDR2: KGHDR, SFDVKD. V dropped 2 bases and J dropped 7; count of bases not matched to a gene: 6. The CDR3 consists of 15 residues. The CDR3 sequence is CATSDSGTGEGEAFF. CDR3 in DNA: TGTGCCACCAGTGATTCTGGGACAGGGGAGGGTGAAGCTTTCTTT.

Worth noting for this clonotype: This may be a read error, as it is one base from a much larger clone. This sequence joins TRBV7-3 and TRBJ2-2; D might be TRBD2 (6 bases). Looked up from germline, CDR1 is SGHTA and CDR2 is FQGTGA. The CDR3 contains 15 residues. The CDR3 loop reads CASGFFRREAGELFF. In DNA, the CDR3 is TGTGCCAGCGGCTTTTTTCGCAGGGAGGCCGGGGAGCTGTTTTTT.

At least ten counts were recorded for this clonotype. V is TRBV29-1 and J is TRBJ2-3; D call uncertain. Trimming took 4 bases from V and 2 from J, leaving 19 bases between them. Germline CDR1 is SQVTM and CDR2 is ANQGSEA. The CDR3 extends over 16 amino acids. The CDR3 DNA is TGCAGCGTTGTCAAAGCTGGGAACACAGTCACAGATACGCAGTATTTT. Residues: CSVVKAGNTVTDTQYF.

This clonotype was seen at least ten times. The chain combines TRBV18 with TRBJ1-2; possible D gene TRBD1, 5 bases. Looked up from germline, CDR1 is KGHSH and CDR2 is LQKENI. This CDR3 is built from 15 residues. Deletions cut 2 bases from V and 7 bases from J, with 17 bases between. The DNA of the CDR3 is TGTGCCAGCTCACCAGGGGACCCAGGACGGCGTGGCTACACCTTC. Protein: CASSPGDPGRRGYTF. Using reference TRBV18 and TRBJ1-2 for the parts outside the CDR3, the full variable domain is NAGVMQNPRHLVRRRGQEARLRCSPMKGHSHVYWYRQLPEEGLKFMVYLQKENIIDESGMPKERFSAEFPKEGPSILRIQQVVRGDSAAYFCASSPGDPGRRGYTFGSGTRLTVV.

This clonotype appeared many times. This chain connects TRBV9 to TRBJ2-7; 10 bases agree with TRBD1. The CDR3 has 15 amino acids. Germline trimming cut 0 bases from V and 1 base from J; bases unmatched to any gene: 1. CDR1 and CDR2 from the germline V gene are SGDLS and YYNGEE. CDR3 sequence: CASSVGQGASYEQYF. CDR3 nucleotide sequence: TGTGCCAGCAGCGTAGGACAGGGGGCTTCCTACGAGCAGTACTTC.

Ten or more counts support this clonotype. The rearrangement links TRBV5-1 to TRBJ1-2; TRBD1 is a possible D gene (6 bases). CDR1 SGHRS and CDR2 YFSETQ come from the germline V gene. V lost 0 bases and J 10 bases, leaving 13 bases between the germline ends. The CDR3 runs 13 residues. CDR3 sequence (DNA): TGCGCCAGCAGCTTGGATGGACAGCTGGACTACACCTTC. It yields the protein CASSLDGQLDYTF.

This clonotype was recorded at least ten times. This chain joins TRBV4-1 and TRBJ2-3; tentatively, D is TRBD1 (6 bases). CDR1 is MGHRA, CDR2 YSYEKL, per germline. The CDR3 spans 16 residues. Trimming took 1 base from V and 5 from J, leaving 16 bases between them. The CDR3 region is CASSQGMGQGRDTQYF. CDR3 DNA sequence: TGCGCCAGCAGCCAAGGAATGGGTCAGGGGAGAGATACGCAGTATTTT.

Ten or more counts support this clonotype. The chain carries TRBV13 and TRBJ2-3, with TRBD2 as a possible D gene (6 bases). This CDR3 is built from 14 residues. Germline V lookup: CDR1 PRHDT, CDR2 FYEKMQ (reference sequence). V was cut by 2 bases and J by 6 bases, with 12 bases left in between. The CDR3 DNA follows: TGTGCCAGCAGCTTACCTAGCGTCCCCGATACGCAGTATTTT. Its translation is CASSLPSVPDTQYF.

This clonotype was counted many times. This rearrangement joins TRBV7-9 to TRBJ2-7, with 9 bases aligning to TRBD1. CDR1 and CDR2 (germline): SEHNR, FQNEAQ (reference sequence). The CDR3 is made up of 15 amino acids. The V gene end was trimmed by 1 base and the J gene end by 4 bases; junction bases not matched to a gene: 5. The DNA for the CDR3 is TGTGCCAGCAGCTTAGAAGGGACAGGGAATTACGAGCAGTACTTC. It yields the protein CASSLEGTGNYEQYF.

This clonotype occurred many times. The chain couples TRBV3-1 to TRBJ2-7; possibly TRBD1 or TRBD2 for D (5 bases each). This CDR3 region has 16 residues. Looked up from germline, CDR1 is LGHDT and CDR2 is YNNKEL (reference sequence). V lost 0 bases and J 2 bases, leaving 14 bases between the germline ends. The CDR3 bases are TGTGCCAGCAGCCAAGATCCGGCAGGGAGCCCCTACGAGCAGTACTTC. Translating it yields CASSQDPAGSPYEQYF.

The sample holds many counts of this clonotype. V and J are TRBV19 and TRBJ2-1; 7 bases line up with TRBD2. This CDR3 is built from 15 residues. V was clipped by 5 bases and J by 7 bases; unmatched bases: 11. Germline CDR1 LNHDA, CDR2 SQIVND (reference sequence). CDR3 DNA: TGTGCCAGTAGTGCCAGCGGGGATAACCTAAATGAGCAGTTCTTC. This translates into CASSASGDNLNEQFF.

The V and J genes are TRBV12-3 or TRBV12-4 and TRBJ2-3, with TRBD2 matching 12 bases. The length of the CDR3 is 15 residues. V dropped 7 bases and J dropped 6; count of bases not matched to a gene: 8. DNA for the CDR3: TGTGCCAGCACCCCTACTAGCGGGAGGCCGGATACGCAGTATTTT. It specifies CASTPTSGRPDTQYF.

This clonotype was recorded at least ten times. This sequence joins TRBV6-2 or TRBV6-3 and TRBJ1-1, with no clear D. V lost 3 bases and J lost 5, with 7 bases in between. CDR3 length: 12 amino acids. The germline CDR1 and CDR2 sequences are MNHEY and SVGEGT. CDR3 nucleotide sequence: TGTGCCAGCAGTTATGGGTATACTGAAGCTTTCTTT. Translated, it gives CASSYGYTEAFF.

V and J are TRBV5-6 and TRBJ1-1; TRBD1 might be the D (6 bases). Germline CDR1 is SGHDT and CDR2 is YYEEEE. V shed 5 bases and J shed 4 bases, with 12 bases lying between them. The CDR3 length is 13 residues. CDR3 sequence reads: CASSWEGVTEAFF. DNA for the CDR3: TGTGCCAGCAGTTGGGAGGGGGTCACTGAAGCTTTCTTT.